The 18 T cell receptor beta chains below were found in one sample sequenced in a study of shared clonotypes between healthy human individuals. Sequenced by immunoSEQ multiplex PCR; TCRdb stores in-frame clones only, minus some. The sample lists fewer than 550,000 clones, about 75% occurring once. Sequenced: PBMCs. The receptors stem from a woman aged 40-49 years in good health. Some clones in this sample may be carry-over from other donors' samples.

This chain joins TRBV7-3 and TRBJ2-5; 8 positions agree with TRBD1. After removal of 2 bases from V and 2 bases from J, the junction contained 4 bases not matched to a gene. Germline V gene data show CDR1 as SGHTA and CDR2 as FQGTGA. The CDR3 extends over 15 amino acids. The CDR3 region is CASSLFGQGQETQYF. CDR3 sequence (DNA): TGTGCCAGCAGCTTATTCGGACAGGGACAAGAGACCCAGTACTTC.

This chain joins TRBV9 and TRBJ2-7, with TRBD2 matching over 12 bases. The CDR3 extends over 14 amino acids. Trimming took 4 bases from V and 4 from J; bases not matched to a gene: 3. The germline V gene has CDR1 SGDLS and CDR2 YYNGEE. The CDR3 protein is CASSLGLAGYEQYF. The CDR3 DNA reads as TGTGCCAGCAGCCTCGGACTAGCGGGATACGAGCAGTACTTC.

This rearrangement joins TRBV5-1 to TRBJ2-3; 13 nucleotides line up with TRBD2. The CDR3 sequence is 15 residues long. Trimming cost V 4 bases and J 4 bases; bases outside gene matches: 3. Germline-derived CDR1 and CDR2 are SGHRS and YFSETQ. Here the CDR3 DNA reads TGCGCCAGCAGCAACGGACTAGCGGGAGCAGATACGCAGTATTTT. It yields the protein CASSNGLAGADTQYF.

This clone was detected only a few times. V is TRBV2 and J is TRBJ1-1, with D perhaps TRBD1 (6 bases). Trimming shortened V by 8 bases and J by 1 base, and 14 bases separated the two germline ends. CDR1 and CDR2 (germline): SNHLY, FYNNEI. There are 14 residues in the CDR3. The CDR3, as DNA: TGTGCCAGCGCGCTAGACAGGAGGAACACTGAAGCTTTCTTT. Protein sequence: CASALDRRNTEAFF. The full variable domain, in which reference TRBV2 and TRBJ1-1 provide the parts outside the CDR3, is EPEVTQTPSHQVTQMGQEVILRCVPISNHLYFYWYRQILGQKVEFLVSFYNNEISEKSEIFDDQFSVERPDGSNFTLKIRSTKLEDSAMYFCASALDRRNTEAFFGQGTRLTVV.

The chain is built from TRBV7-9 and TRBJ2-2; no clear D gene. Trimming removed 1 base at V and 7 bases at J, with 4 bases between. CDR3 length equals 12 residues. CDR1 SEHNR and CDR2 FQNEAQ come from the germline V gene (reference sequence). The CDR3 reads CASSLEYGELFF. DNA of the CDR3: TGTGCCAGCAGCTTAGAATACGGGGAGCTGTTTTTT.

The chain has TRBV2 and TRBJ2-7; D is unclear. This CDR3 spans 14 amino acids. Trimming removed 4 bases at V and 3 bases at J, with 13 bases between. Germline lookup yields CDR1 SNHLY and CDR2 FYNNEI. The CDR3 bases are TGTGCCAGCAGTGCGGTAACGGGCCACTACGAGCAGTACTTC. Translated, it gives CASSAVTGHYEQYF. Complete variable domain (other parts from reference TRBV2 and TRBJ2-7): EPEVTQTPSHQVTQMGQEVILRCVPISNHLYFYWYRQILGQKVEFLVSFYNNEISEKSEIFDDQFSVERPDGSNFTLKIRSTKLEDSAMYFCASSAVTGHYEQYFGPGTRLTVT.

This clone was detected many times. The J gene is TRBJ1-1, the V gene TRBV10-1, with D perhaps TRBD1 (6 bases). The V and J ends lost 5 bases and 4 bases respectively, with 11 bases between them. Germline lookup yields CDR1 WNHNN and CDR2 SYGVQD (reference sequence). The CDR3 has 13 amino acids. The CDR3 sequence is CASSPRGATEAFF. CDR3 bases: TGCGCCAGCAGTCCCAGGGGCGCCACTGAAGCTTTCTTT.

CDR3: CAWSVGAYSGNTIYF. The CDR3 coding sequence is TGTGCCTGGAGTGTAGGGGCTTACTCTGGAAACACCATATATTTT. V is TRBV30 and J is TRBJ1-3; possible D gene TRBD1, 5 bases. The V gene's germline CDR1 is GTSNPN and CDR2 SVGIG (reference sequence). The V gene lost 0 bases and the J gene lost 0 bases, with 9 bases spanning the gap. The CDR3 has 15 residues.

V and J are TRBV18 and TRBJ2-7; 7 positions match TRBD2. This CDR3 region has 14 residues. Germline assignment: CDR1 KGHSH and CDR2 LQKENI. The V segment lost 6 bases and the J segment 5 bases; nucleotides outside the gene matches: 10. As DNA, the CDR3 is TGTGCCAGCTCCCGAGCGGGCGGGAGAGACGAGCAGTACTTC. Translation gives CASSRAGGRDEQYF.

The rearrangement joins TRBV18 to TRBJ2-3; D ambiguous. Trimming pared 6 bases from V and 0 bases from J, leaving 7 bases between. CDR1 is KGHSH and CDR2 is LQKENI in the germline V gene. This CDR3 region has 13 residues. The CDR3 DNA follows: TGTGCCAGCTCTATCTATAGCACAGATACGCAGTATTTT. Encoded protein: CASSIYSTDTQYF. Complete variable domain (other parts from reference TRBV18 and TRBJ2-3): NAGVMQNPRHLVRRRGQEARLRCSPMKGHSHVYWYRQLPEEGLKFMVYLQKENIIDESGMPKERFSAEFPKEGPSILRIQQVVRGDSAAYFCASSIYSTDTQYFGPGTRLTVL.

The chain recombines TRBV29-1 with TRBJ2-3; TRBD1 matches 9 bases. With V trimmed by 1 base and J by 3 bases, 8 bases remained unmatched. Per germline, CDR1 SQVTM and CDR2 ANQGSEA. The length of the CDR3 is 16 residues. The CDR3 DNA sequence: TGCAGCGTTGAAGGCCGGGACAGGGTGGGAACAGATACGCAGTATTTT. Its translation: CSVEGRDRVGTDTQYF.

The table lists this clone with a few counts. The J gene is TRBJ1-2, the V gene TRBV7-9; the match to TRBD1 covers 9 bases. There are 13 residues in the CDR3. Germline CDR1 is SEHNR and CDR2 is FQNEAQ (reference sequence). The junction had 4 bases not matched to a gene; V was cut back by 6 bases and J by 5 bases. The CDR3 nucleotides read TGTGCCAGCAGTTGGACAGGGGAGTATGGCTACACCTTC. Its translation: CASSWTGEYGYTF.

The chain joins TRBV27 to TRBJ1-5, with D hard to call. The CDR3 loop spans 16 amino acids. Looked up from germline, CDR1 is MNHEY and CDR2 is SMNVEV (reference sequence). Trimming pared 1 base from V and 0 bases from J, leaving 10 bases between. The CDR3 region is CASSLYGSYSNQPQHF. For the CDR3, the DNA is TGTGCCAGCAGTTTATATGGGTCCTATAGCAATCAGCCCCAGCATTTT.

CDR3: CASSPRETDTQYF. CDR3 in DNA: TGTGCCAGTAGTCCCCGGGAGACAGATACGCAGTATTTT. The chain carries TRBV19 and TRBJ2-3; D may be TRBD2 (6 bases). The V gene lost 5 bases and the J gene lost 3 bases, with 9 bases spanning the gap. This CDR3 has 13 amino acids. CDR1 LNHDA and CDR2 SQIVND come from the germline V gene (reference sequence).

The count of this clone is one. This chain's CDR3 is CASHRVLLGQPQHF. CDR3 coding DNA: TGTGCCAGCCACAGGGTATTACTAGGTCAGCCCCAGCATTTT. The V and J genes are TRBV19 and TRBJ1-5, with D tentatively TRBD1 (6 bases). Germline-derived CDR1 and CDR2 are LNHDA and SQIVND (reference sequence). The CDR3 contains 14 residues. Trimming removed 9 bases from V and 6 bases from J, with 18 bases in between.

A single count supports this clone. The genes are TRBV18 and TRBJ2-7; possibly TRBD1 for D (6 bases). This CDR3 has 14 amino acids. Germline V CDR1 and CDR2: KGHSH, LQKENI. V gave up 3 bases and J gave up 3 bases, with 12 bases separating them. The CDR3 sequence is CASSPSDRNYEQYF. In nucleotides, the CDR3 is TGTGCCAGCTCACCTTCGGACAGAAACTACGAGCAGTACTTC.

This clone was seen just once. This chain uses TRBV7-8 with TRBJ2-2; weak D call: TRBD1 (6 bases). Trimming pared 6 bases from V and 6 bases from J, leaving 14 bases between. Looked up from germline, CDR1 is SGHVS and CDR2 is FQNEAQ. The CDR3 is made up of 14 amino acids. In nucleotides, the CDR3 is TGTGCCAGCAGTCCACAGGGAATTTCCGGGGAGCTGTTTTTT. Amino acids: CASSPQGISGELFF.

This clone occurred many times. The chain has TRBV6-1 and TRBJ1-5, with unresolved D. Germline lookup yields CDR1 MNHNS and CDR2 SASEGT. The CDR3 has 13 residues. The ends were cut back, 3 bases at V and 0 bases at J, with 3 bases in the middle. The CDR3 DNA sequence: TGTGCCAGCAGTGATCTTAGCAATCAGCCCCAGCATTTT. Protein: CASSDLSNQPQHF.